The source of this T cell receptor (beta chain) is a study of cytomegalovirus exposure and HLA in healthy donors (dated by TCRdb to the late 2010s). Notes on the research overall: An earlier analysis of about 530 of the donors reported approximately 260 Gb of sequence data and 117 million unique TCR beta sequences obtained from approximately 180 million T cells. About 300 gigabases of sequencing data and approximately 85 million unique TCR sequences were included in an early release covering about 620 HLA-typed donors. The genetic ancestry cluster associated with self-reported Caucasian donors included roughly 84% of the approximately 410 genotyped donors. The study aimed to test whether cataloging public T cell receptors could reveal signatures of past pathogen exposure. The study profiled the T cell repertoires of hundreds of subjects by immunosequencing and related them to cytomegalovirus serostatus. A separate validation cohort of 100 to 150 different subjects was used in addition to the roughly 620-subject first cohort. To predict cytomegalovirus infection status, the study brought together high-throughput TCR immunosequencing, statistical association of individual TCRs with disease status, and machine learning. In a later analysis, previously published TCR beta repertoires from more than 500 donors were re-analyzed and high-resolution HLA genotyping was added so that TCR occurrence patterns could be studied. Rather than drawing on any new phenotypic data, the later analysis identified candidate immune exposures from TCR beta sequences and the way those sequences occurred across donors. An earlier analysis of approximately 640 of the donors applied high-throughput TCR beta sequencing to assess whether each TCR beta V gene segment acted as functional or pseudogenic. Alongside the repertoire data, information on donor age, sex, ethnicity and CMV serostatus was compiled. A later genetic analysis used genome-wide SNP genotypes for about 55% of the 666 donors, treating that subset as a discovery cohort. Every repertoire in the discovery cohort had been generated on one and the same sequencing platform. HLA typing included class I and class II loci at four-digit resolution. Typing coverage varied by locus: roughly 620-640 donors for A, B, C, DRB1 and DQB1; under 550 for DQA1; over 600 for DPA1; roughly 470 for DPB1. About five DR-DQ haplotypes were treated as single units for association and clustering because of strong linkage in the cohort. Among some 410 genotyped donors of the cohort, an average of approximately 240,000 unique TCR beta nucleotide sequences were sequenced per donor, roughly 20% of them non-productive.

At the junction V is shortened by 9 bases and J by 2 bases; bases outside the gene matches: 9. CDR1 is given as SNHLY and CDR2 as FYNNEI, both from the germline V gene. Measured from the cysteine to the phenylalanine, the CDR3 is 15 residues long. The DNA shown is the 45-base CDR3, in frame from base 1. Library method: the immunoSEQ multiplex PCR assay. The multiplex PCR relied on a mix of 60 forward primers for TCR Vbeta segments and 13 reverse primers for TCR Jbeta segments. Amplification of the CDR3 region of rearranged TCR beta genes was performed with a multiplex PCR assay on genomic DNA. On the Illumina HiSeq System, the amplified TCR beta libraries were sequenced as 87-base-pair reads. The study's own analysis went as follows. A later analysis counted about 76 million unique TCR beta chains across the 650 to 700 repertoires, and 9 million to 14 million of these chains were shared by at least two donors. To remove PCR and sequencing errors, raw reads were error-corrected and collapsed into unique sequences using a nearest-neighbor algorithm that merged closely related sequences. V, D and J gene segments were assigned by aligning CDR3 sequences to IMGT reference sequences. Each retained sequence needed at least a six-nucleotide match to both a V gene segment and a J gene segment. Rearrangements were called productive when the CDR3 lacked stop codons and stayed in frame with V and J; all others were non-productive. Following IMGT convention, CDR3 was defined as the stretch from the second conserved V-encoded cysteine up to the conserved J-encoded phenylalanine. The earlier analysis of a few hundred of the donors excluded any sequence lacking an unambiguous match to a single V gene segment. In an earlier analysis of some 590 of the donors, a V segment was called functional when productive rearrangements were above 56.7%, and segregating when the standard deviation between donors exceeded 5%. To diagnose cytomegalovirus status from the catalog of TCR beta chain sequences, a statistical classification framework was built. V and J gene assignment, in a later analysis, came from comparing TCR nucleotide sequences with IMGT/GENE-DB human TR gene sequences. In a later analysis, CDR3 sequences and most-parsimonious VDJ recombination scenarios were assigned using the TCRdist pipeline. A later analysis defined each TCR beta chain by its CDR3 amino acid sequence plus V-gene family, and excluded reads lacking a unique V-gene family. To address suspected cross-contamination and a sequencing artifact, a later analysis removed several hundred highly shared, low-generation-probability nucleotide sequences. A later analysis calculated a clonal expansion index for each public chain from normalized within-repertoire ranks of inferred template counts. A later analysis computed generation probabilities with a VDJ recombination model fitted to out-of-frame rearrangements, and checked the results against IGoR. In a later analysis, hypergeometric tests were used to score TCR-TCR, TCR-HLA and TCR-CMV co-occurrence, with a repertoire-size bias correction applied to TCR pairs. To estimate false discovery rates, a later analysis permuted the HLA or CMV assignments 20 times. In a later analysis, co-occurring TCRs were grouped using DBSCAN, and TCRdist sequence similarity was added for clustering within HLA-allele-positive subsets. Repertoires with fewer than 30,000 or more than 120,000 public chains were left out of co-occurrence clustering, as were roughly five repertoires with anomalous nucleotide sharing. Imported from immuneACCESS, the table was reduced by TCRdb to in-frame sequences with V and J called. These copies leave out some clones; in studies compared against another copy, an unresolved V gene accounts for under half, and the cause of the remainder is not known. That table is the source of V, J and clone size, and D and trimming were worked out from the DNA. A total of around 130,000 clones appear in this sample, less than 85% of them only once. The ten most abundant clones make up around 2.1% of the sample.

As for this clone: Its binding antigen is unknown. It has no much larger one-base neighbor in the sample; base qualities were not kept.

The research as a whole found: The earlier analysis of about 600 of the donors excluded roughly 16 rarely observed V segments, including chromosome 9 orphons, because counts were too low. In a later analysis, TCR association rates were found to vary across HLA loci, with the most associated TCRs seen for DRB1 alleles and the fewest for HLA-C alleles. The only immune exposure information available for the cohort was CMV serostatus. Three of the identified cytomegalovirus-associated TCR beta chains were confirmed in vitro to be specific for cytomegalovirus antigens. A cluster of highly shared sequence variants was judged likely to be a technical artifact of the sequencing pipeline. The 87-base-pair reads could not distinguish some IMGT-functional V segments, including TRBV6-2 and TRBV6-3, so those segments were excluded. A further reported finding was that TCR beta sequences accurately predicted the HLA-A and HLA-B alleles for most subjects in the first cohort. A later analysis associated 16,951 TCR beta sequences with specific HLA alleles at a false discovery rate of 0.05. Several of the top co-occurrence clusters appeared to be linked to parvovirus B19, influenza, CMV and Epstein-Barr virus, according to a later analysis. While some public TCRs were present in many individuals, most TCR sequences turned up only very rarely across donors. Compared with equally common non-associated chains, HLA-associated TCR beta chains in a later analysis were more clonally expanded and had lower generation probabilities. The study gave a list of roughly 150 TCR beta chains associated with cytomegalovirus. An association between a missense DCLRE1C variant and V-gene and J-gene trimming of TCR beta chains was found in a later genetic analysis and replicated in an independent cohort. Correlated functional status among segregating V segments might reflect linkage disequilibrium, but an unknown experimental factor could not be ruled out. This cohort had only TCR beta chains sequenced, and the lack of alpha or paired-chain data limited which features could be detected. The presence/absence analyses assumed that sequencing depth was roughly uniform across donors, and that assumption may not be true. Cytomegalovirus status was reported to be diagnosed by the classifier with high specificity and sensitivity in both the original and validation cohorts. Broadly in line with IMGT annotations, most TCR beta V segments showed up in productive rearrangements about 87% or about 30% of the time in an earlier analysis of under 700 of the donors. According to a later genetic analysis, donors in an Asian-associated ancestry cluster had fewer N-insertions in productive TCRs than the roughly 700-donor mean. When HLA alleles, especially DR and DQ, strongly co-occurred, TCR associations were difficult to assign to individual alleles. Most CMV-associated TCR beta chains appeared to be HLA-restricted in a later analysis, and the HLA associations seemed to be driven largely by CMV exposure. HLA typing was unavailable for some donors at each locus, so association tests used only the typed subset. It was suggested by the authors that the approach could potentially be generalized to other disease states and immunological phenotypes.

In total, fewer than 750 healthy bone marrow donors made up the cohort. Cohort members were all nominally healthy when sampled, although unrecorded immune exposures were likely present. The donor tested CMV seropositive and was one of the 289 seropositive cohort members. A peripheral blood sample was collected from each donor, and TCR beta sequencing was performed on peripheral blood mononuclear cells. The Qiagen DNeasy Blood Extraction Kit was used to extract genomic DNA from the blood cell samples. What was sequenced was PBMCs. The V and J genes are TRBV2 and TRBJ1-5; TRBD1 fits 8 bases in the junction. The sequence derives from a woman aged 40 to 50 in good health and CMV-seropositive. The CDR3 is CARGQGGLGNQPQHF. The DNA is TGTGCCAGAGGACAGGGAGGGTTGGGCAATCAGCCCCAGCATTTT.